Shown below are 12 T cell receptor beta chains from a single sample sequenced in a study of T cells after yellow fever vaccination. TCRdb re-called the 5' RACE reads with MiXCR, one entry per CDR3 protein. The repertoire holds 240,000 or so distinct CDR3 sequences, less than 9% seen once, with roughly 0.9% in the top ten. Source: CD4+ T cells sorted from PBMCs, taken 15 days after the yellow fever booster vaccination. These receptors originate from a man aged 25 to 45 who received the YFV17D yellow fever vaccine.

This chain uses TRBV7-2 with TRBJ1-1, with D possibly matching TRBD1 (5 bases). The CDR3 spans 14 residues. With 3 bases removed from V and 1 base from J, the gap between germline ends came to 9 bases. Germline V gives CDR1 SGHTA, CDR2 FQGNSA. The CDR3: CASSLSGGNTEAFF. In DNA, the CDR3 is TGTGCCAGCAGCTTGAGCGGGGGGAACACTGAAGCTTTCTTT.

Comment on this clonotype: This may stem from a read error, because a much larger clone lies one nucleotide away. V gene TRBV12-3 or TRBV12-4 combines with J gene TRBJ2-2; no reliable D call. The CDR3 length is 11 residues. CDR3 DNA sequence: TGTACCAGCAGCAAAGGCGGGGAGCTGTTTTTT. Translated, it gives CTSSKGGELFF.

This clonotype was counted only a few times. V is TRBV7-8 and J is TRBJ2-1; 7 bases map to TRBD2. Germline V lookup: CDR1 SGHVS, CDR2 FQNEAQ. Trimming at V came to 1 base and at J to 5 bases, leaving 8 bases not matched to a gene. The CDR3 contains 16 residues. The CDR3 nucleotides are TGTGCCAGCAGCTTAGTTCGGCGGGAGCTAAACAATGAGCAGTTCTTC. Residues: CASSLVRRELNNEQFF.

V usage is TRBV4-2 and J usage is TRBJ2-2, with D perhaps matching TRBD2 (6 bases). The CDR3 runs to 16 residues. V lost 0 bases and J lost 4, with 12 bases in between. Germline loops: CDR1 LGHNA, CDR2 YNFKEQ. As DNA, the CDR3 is TGTGCCAGCAGCCAAGAAAGGGCGGGATCCACCGGGGAGCTGTTTTTT. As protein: CASSQERAGSTGELFF.

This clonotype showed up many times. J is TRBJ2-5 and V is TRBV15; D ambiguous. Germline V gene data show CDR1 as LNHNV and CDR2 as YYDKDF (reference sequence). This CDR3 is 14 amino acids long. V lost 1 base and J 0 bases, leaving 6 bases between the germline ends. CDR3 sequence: CATSRAGYQETQYF. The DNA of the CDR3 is TGTGCCACCAGCAGAGCGGGCTACCAAGAGACCCAGTACTTC.

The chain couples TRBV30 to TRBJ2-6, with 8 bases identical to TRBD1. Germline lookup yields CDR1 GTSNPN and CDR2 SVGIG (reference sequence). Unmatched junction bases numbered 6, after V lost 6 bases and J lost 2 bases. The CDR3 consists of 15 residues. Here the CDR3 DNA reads TGTGCCTGTACAGGGGGTCTCCCTGGGGCCAACGTCCTGACTTTC. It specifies CACTGGLPGANVLTF.

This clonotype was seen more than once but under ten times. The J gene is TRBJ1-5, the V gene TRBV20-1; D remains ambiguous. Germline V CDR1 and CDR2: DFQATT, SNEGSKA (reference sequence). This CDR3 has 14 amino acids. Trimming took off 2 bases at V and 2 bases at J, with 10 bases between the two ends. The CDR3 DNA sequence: TGCAGTGCTAGATTAGCTGGGCGCAATCAGCCCCAGCATTTT. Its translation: CSARLAGRNQPQHF.

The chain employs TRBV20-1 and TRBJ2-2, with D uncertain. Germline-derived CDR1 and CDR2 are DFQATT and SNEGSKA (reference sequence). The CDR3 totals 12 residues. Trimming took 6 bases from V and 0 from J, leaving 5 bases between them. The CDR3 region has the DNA TGCAGTGCCCCAGCGAACACCGGGGAGCTGTTTTTT. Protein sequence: CSAPANTGELFF.

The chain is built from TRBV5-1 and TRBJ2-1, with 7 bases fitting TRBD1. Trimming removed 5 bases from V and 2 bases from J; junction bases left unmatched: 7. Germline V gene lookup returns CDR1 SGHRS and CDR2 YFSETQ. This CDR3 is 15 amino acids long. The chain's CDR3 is CASSPPGQTYNEQFF. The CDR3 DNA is TGCGCCAGCAGTCCGCCGGGACAGACCTACAATGAGCAGTTCTTC.

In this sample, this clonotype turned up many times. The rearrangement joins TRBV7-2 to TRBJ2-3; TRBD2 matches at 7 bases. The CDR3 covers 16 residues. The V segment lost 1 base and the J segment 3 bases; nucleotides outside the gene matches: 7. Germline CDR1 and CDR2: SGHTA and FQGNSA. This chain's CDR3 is CASSLVGGSTTDTQYF. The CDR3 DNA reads TGTGCCAGCAGCTTAGTGGGCGGGAGCACGACAGATACGCAGTATTTT.

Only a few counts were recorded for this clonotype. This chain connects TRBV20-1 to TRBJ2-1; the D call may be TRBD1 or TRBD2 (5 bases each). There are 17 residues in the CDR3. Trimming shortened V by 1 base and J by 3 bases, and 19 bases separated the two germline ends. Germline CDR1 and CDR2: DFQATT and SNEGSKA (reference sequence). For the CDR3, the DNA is TGCAGTGCTAGAGCGGGACGGTCGAGCGGAGACTACAATGAGCAGTTCTTC. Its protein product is CSARAGRSSGDYNEQFF.

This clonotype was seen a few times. Here the CDR3 reads CATSDSGSKNIQYF. As DNA, the CDR3 is TGTGCCACCAGTGATTCAGGGTCCAAAAACATTCAGTACTTC. V is TRBV24-1 and J is TRBJ2-4, with a tentative D call TRBD1 (5 bases). Germline loops: CDR1 KGHDR, CDR2 SFDVKD. Trimming removed 2 bases from V and 2 bases from J, with 6 bases in between. This CDR3 comprises 14 residues.